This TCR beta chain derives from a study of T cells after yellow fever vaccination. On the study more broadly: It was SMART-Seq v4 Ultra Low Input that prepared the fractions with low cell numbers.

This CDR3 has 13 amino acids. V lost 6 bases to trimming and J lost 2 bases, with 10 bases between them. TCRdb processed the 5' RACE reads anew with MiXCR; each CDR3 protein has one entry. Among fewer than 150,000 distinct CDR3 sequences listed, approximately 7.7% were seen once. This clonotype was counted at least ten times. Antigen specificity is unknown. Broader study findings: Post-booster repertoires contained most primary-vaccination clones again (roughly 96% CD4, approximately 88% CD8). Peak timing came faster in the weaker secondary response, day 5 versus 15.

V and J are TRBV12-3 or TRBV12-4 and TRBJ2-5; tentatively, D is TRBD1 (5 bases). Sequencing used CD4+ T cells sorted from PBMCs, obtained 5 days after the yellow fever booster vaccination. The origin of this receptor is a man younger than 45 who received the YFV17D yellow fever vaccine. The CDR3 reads CASRLTVQETQYF. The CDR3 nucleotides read TGTGCCAGCAGGTTGACAGTACAAGAGACCCAGTACTTC.